A single sample gave rise to the 7 T cell receptor beta chains below, sequenced in a study of blood T cells in healthy people across ages. A J-beta primer mix and a sample-barcoded 5' primer were used in a second PCR of about 7 to 12 cycles. TCRdb re-derived calls from the 5' RACE reads in MiXCR, one entry per CDR3 protein. The sample lists over 1,500,000 distinct CDR3 sequences, around 40% seen once, with 20% to 25% in the top ten. The sequencing sample was made of blood. These receptors all stem from a human donor in good health.

The rearrangement uses TRBV7-2 and TRBJ2-3; D uncertain. CDR3 size: 12 residues. V was cut by 5 bases and J by 6 bases, with 9 bases left in between. Germline loops: CDR1 SGHTA, CDR2 FQGNSA. CDR3 nucleotides: TGTGCCAGCAGCACGTCGTCGGATACGCAGTATTTT. It is translated as CASSTSSDTQYF.

This clonotype was detected many times. The chain is built from TRBV29-1 and TRBJ2-7; TRBD1 agrees at 7 bases. Germline loops: CDR1 SQVTM, CDR2 ANQGSEA. Trimming took 2 bases from V and 4 from J; bases not matched to a gene: 8. The CDR3 sequence is 14 residues long. The DNA for the CDR3 is TGCAGCGTTGAATATCGGGACAGTGGGTACGAGCAGTACTTC. Translated, it gives CSVEYRDSGYEQYF.

The chain uses TRBV12-3 or TRBV12-4 and TRBJ2-1; D may be TRBD2 (5 bases). The CDR3 length is 13 residues. Trimming took off 5 bases at V and 7 bases at J, with 12 bases between the two ends. DNA for the CDR3: TGTGCCAGCAGTGGACTGGAAGGTAATGAGCAGTTCTTC. It translates to CASSGLEGNEQFF.

There are a few counts of this clonotype. The V gene is TRBV6-1, the J gene TRBJ2-1; the D is unclear. Per the germline V gene, CDR1 is MNHNS and CDR2 is SASEGT. V was trimmed by 7 bases and J by 2 bases, leaving 12 bases between them. The CDR3 spans 14 residues. The CDR3 DNA is TGTGCCAGCAAGACTGGTGAGACCTACAATGAGCAGTTCTTC. It is translated as CASKTGETYNEQFF.

This chain connects TRBV28 to TRBJ1-1; no reliable D call. The germline V gene encodes CDR1 MDHEN and CDR2 SYDVKM. The CDR3 has 13 amino acids. Trimming stripped 5 bases from V and 7 bases from J, with 14 bases between. CDR3 sequence: CASSVNDLYEAFF. CDR3 nucleotides: TGTGCCAGCAGTGTTAATGACCTGTATGAAGCTTTCTTT. Filled out from reference TRBV28 and TRBJ1-1, the complete variable domain reads DVKVTQSSRYLVKRTGEKVFLECVQDMDHENMFWYRQDPGLGLRLIYFSYDVKMKEKGDIPEGYSVSREKKERFSLILESASTNQTSMYLCASSVNDLYEAFFGQGTRLTVV.

The chain is built from TRBV28 and TRBJ2-7; unclear D gene. V shed 5 bases and J shed 6 bases, with 11 bases lying between them. Per the germline V gene, CDR1 is MDHEN and CDR2 is SYDVKM. The CDR3 is 12 residues long. The DNA for the CDR3 is TGTGCCAGCAGTGGCCTTATGGGCGAGCAGTACTTC. Amino acid sequence: CASSGLMGEQYF.

CDR3 nucleotides: TGTGCCAGCAGTGTAGACAGGTCCGGGCAGCCCCAGCATTTT. Amino acid sequence: CASSVDRSGQPQHF. This sequence joins TRBV6-2 or TRBV6-3 and TRBJ1-5; TRBD1 is a possible D gene (6 bases). The CDR3 runs 14 residues. V shed 5 bases and J shed 7 bases, with 15 bases lying between them. From germline, CDR1 is MNHEY and CDR2 SVGEGT.